The present T cell receptor beta chain was sequenced within a study of T-cell memory formation after mild COVID-19 (dated by TCRdb to the early 2020s). In terms of the full investigation: TCR sequence clusters from the two donors were largely donor specific. Two young, previously healthy adult volunteers made up the cohort, one male and one female. Longitudinal TCRalpha and TCRbeta repertoire sequencing tracked T-cell clones expanding and contracting after mild COVID-19 in two donors.

TCRdb names Illumina NovaSeq 6000 as the instrument used. TCRalpha and TCRbeta cDNA libraries were constructed by 5'RACE with constant-segment primers, with sample barcodes and unique molecular identifiers being introduced. Trizol reagent was used to extract RNA from every sample. Library amplification was performed in two PCR steps, and a second sample barcode and Illumina TruSeq adapters were introduced in the second step. Libraries were sequenced on an Illumina NovaSeq with 2 x 150 bp paired-end reads. From the authors' description of their analysis: The reads were demultiplexed and collapsed into UMI-guided consensus sequences using migec v1.2.7. With mixcr v2.1.11, UMI consensuses were aligned to TRA and TRB V and J templates and assembled into clonotypes. Clonotypes were classified as expanded or contracted when called significant by both edgeR and NoisET, with noise models trained on biological replicates. For edgeR calls, the cutoffs were a false discovery rate-adjusted p below 0.01 and a log2 fold-change threshold of 1. As an exploratory analysis of dynamics, max-normalized trajectories of the 1000 most abundant clonotypes were examined by PCA with hierarchical clustering. Separately sequenced CD4+ and CD8+ repertoires were used to assign the CD4 or CD8 phenotype of responding clones. Starting from the raw public reads, TCRdb applied fastp trimming at Q25, assembled clones with MiXCR and retained in-frame beta chains. Each CDR3 protein gets just one entry, which takes the most common genes and DNA from the rows behind it. These V and J calls derive from TCRdb rather than the authors' analysis. Recorded for this sample are 390,000 or so distinct CDR3 sequences; about 17% of them occurred a single time. Of the sample, roughly 21% falls within the top ten clones.

The CDR3 has 14 amino acids, counting the end cysteine and phenylalanine. Only the CDR3 region is kept as DNA, spanning 42 bases read in frame from base 1. V was cut back by 4 bases and J by 1 base, leaving a gap of 10 bases between them. Sequences SGHRS (CDR1) and YFSETQ (CDR2) are obtained from the germline V gene. Remarks on this clonotype: Its antigen remains undetermined. No much larger clone is present one base from it, and per-base qualities are unavailable.

Ficoll-Paque density gradient centrifugation was used to isolate PBMCs. Study-level results and caveats: Contracting CD4+ clones were located mainly in the CM and EM memory subsets, whereas CD8+ clones were found to be enriched in EMRA. Clones contracting from day 15 to 85 had balanced CD4/CD8 phenotypes, while a second wave expanding from day 15 to 37 was biased towards CD4+. Some responding clones were found in pre-infection memory, which suggests that pre-existing cross-reactive memory T cells took part in the SARS-CoV-2 response. SARS-CoV-2 specificity of the second-wave clones peaking on day 37 was not confirmed. The study included only a couple of mild cases, and larger cohorts that include severe cases with pre-infection samples were judged to be necessary.

Material: PBMCs or a T cell subset sorted from them (not recorded which). This clonotype was sampled from a man aged 18 to 30 who had mild COVID-19 (a few samples of this study predate the infection). The sample titles of this study are shuffled in the database, so cell type and time point are left out; the donor was told from shared clones. The chain is assembled from TRBV5-1 and TRBJ2-3, with the D gene uncertain. The CDR3 is CASSPQTGTDTQYF. The DNA reads TGCGCCAGCAGCCCACAGACGGGCACAGATACGCAGTATTTT.